Below are 25 T cell receptor beta chains sequenced from a single sample in a study of blood T cell repertoires in COVID-19. The repertoire was sequenced with immunoSEQ multiplex PCR; TCRdb's copy has only in-frame clones and lacks some. In the table there are over 150,000 clones, 85% to 95% of which are singletons. The sequenced sample was peripheral blood. All receptors derive from a man between 50 and 59 years old with acute or convalescent COVID-19.

Concerning this clone: The sample carries other DNA sequences with the same CDR3. This chain links TRBV5-1 with TRBJ2-2, with TRBD1 matching over 9 bases. V dropped 3 bases and J dropped 4; count of bases not matched to a gene: 1. The CDR3 sequence is 14 residues long. Looked up from germline, CDR1 is SGHRS and CDR2 is YFSETQ. CDR3 loop: CASSSGQGTGELFF. The CDR3 bases are TGCGCCAGCAGCTCGGGACAGGGCACCGGGGAGCTGTTTTTT.

This chain uses TRBV28 with TRBJ1-1, with TRBD1 identical over 9 bases. Germline V gene data show CDR1 as MDHEN and CDR2 as SYDVKM. The V and J ends lost 6 bases and 4 bases, in that order; junction bases with no gene match: 6. This CDR3 region has 14 residues. The CDR3 loop is CASSWTGAVTEAFF. DNA for the CDR3: TGTGCCAGCAGCTGGACAGGGGCGGTCACTGAAGCTTTCTTT. Based on the CDR3 plus reference TRBV28 and TRBJ1-1, the full variable domain is DVKVTQSSRYLVKRTGEKVFLECVQDMDHENMFWYRQDPGLGLRLIYFSYDVKMKEKGDIPEGYSVSREKKERFSLILESASTNQTSMYLCASSWTGAVTEAFFGQGTRLTVV.

This clone was counted once. This sequence joins TRBV19 and TRBJ2-2, with D possibly being TRBD1 (5 bases). V dropped 5 bases and J dropped 4 bases, with 20 bases sitting between them. This CDR3 spans 17 amino acids. Looked up from germline, CDR1 is LNHDA and CDR2 is SQIVND (reference sequence). The CDR3 nucleotides are TGTGCCAGTAGTGAAGGGCAGGGTTATTTCCGCACCGGGGAGCTGTTTTTT. The encoded protein is CASSEGQGYFRTGELFF.

This chain joins TRBV15 and TRBJ2-2; TRBD2 aligns across 10 bases. CDR3 size: 18 residues. From germline, CDR1 is LNHNV and CDR2 YYDKDF (reference sequence). V dropped 0 bases and J dropped 6; count of bases not matched to a gene: 10. The CDR3, as DNA: TGTGCCACCAGCAGAGAACATCGGCTAGCGGGAGTCGCCGGGGAGCTGTTTTTT. It encodes CATSREHRLAGVAGELFF.

This chain links TRBV5-1 with TRBJ2-1; 9 bases are a match to TRBD1. This CDR3 is built from 15 residues. The germline V gene has CDR1 SGHRS and CDR2 YFSETQ. V lost 4 bases to trimming and J lost 5 bases; unmatched junction nucleotides: 7. CDR3 coding DNA: TGCGCCAGCAGCCCCGGGACAGGGCTAAACAATGAGCAGTTCTTC. It encodes CASSPGTGLNNEQFF.

The genes are TRBV2 and TRBJ2-1; 13 positions match TRBD2. CDR1 is SNHLY and CDR2 is FYNNEI in the germline V gene. The CDR3 sequence is 12 residues long. The J segment lost 13 bases and the V segment lost 5 bases, leaving 2 bases of the junction unmatched. CDR3 bases: TGTGCCAGCAGTCGGACTAGCGGGAGTCAGTTCTTC. Its protein product is CASSRTSGSQFF.

The genes are TRBV6-5 and TRBJ2-7; 10 nucleotides match TRBD1. The V gene end was trimmed by 7 bases and the J gene end by 3 bases; junction bases not matched to a gene: 9. The CDR3 is 15 amino acids. Germline V gene sequence: CDR1 MNHEY, CDR2 SVGAGI. The CDR3 protein is CASKTSRDRGYEQYF. In DNA, the CDR3 is TGTGCCAGCAAAACAAGCCGGGACAGGGGCTACGAGCAGTACTTC.

The chain is built from TRBV5-4 and TRBJ2-3, with a weak D call TRBD1 (6 bases). Trimming removed 4 bases at V and 6 bases at J, with 12 bases between. The CDR3 totals 13 residues. The germline gives CDR1 SGHNT, CDR2 YYREEE (reference sequence). The CDR3 here is CASSLKRGDTQYF. The CDR3 DNA sequence: TGTGCCAGCAGCCTAAAGAGGGGGGATACGCAGTATTTT.

The chain uses TRBV10-3 and TRBJ1-5; TRBD1 matches 8 bases. V dropped 10 bases and J dropped 3; count of bases not matched to a gene: 8. The CDR3 has 14 residues. CDR1 is ENHRY and CDR2 is SYGVKD in the germline V gene. In nucleotides, the CDR3 is TGTGCCACTTGGACAGGGATGGACAATCAGCCCCAGCATTTT. This encodes CATWTGMDNQPQHF.

V usage is TRBV2 and J usage is TRBJ2-7; perhaps TRBD2 as D (6 bases). CDR3 length: 15 amino acids. The V end lost 4 bases, the J end lost 4 bases, and 17 bases lay between the germline ends. Germline V CDR1 and CDR2: SNHLY, FYNNEI. The CDR3 bases are TGTGCCAGCAGTGGTCGCGCGGGAAGTCTTTACGAGCAGTACTTC. This gives the protein CASSGRAGSLYEQYF.

The chain joins TRBV15 to TRBJ2-7, with D possibly TRBD1 on 5 matching bases. V lost 3 bases and J lost 5, with 8 bases in between. The CDR3 loop spans 12 amino acids. Germline V gives CDR1 LNHNV, CDR2 YYDKDF (reference sequence). CDR3: CATSRPGHEQYF. DNA for the CDR3: TGTGCCACCAGCAGGCCAGGGCACGAGCAGTACTTC.

This sequence joins TRBV19 and TRBJ1-5, with D hard to call. This CDR3 is built from 15 residues. Trimming cost V 3 bases and J 0 bases, with 9 bases left between them. CDR1 and CDR2 from the germline V gene are LNHDA and SQIVND (reference sequence). The CDR3 loop is CASSIWPHSNQPQHF. DNA of the CDR3: TGTGCCAGTAGTATTTGGCCGCATAGCAATCAGCCCCAGCATTTT.

The chain is built from TRBV28 and TRBJ2-1; 8 bases align to TRBD2. V shed 6 bases, J shed 0 bases, and the junction held 7 bases outside the gene matches. The CDR3 sequence is 16 residues long. Germline V lookup: CDR1 MDHEN, CDR2 SYDVKM. The CDR3 region has the DNA TGTGCCAGCAGCTCCCGCGGGGGGAGCTCCTACAATGAGCAGTTCTTC. Protein sequence: CASSSRGGSSYNEQFF.

The rearrangement joins TRBV24-1 to TRBJ2-3; 9 bases map to TRBD1. CDR1 is KGHDR, CDR2 SFDVKD, per germline. The CDR3 is 15 residues long. Germline trimming cut 3 bases from V and 5 bases from J; bases unmatched to any gene: 5. DNA for the CDR3: TGTGCCACCAGTGATGAACAGGGGGCAGGAGATACGCAGTATTTT. It yields the protein CATSDEQGAGDTQYF.

The V and J genes are TRBV6-6 and TRBJ2-7; TRBD2 agrees at 7 bases. Germline V gene data show CDR1 as MNHNY and CDR2 as SVGAGI (reference sequence). The CDR3 has 14 residues. Trimming took 2 bases from V and 0 from J; bases not matched to a gene: 1. CDR3 sequence reads: CASSYLADSYEQYF. In nucleotides, the CDR3 is TGTGCCAGCAGTTACCTAGCGGACTCCTACGAGCAGTACTTC.

This clone has only one observation. In nucleotides, the CDR3 is TGCAGCGTTGGCCTCACACGGAGGACTGAAGCTTTCTTT. Encoded protein: CSVGLTRRTEAFF. The rearrangement uses TRBV29-1 and TRBJ1-1, with unresolved D. The germline gives CDR1 SQVTM, CDR2 ANQGSEA. The ends were cut back, 4 bases at V and 5 bases at J, with 14 bases in the middle. The length of the CDR3 is 13 residues.

The chain has TRBV4-1 and TRBJ1-4, with 8 bases lining up with TRBD1. V lost 4 bases, J lost 8 bases, and 6 bases stayed unmatched. Germline lookup yields CDR1 MGHRA and CDR2 YSYEKL. This CDR3 has 14 amino acids. CDR3 in DNA: TGCGCCAGCAGCCTAGACAGGGGAGGGGAAAAACTGTTTTTT. Its protein is CASSLDRGGEKLFF.

The chain is built from TRBV4-3 and TRBJ1-4; D is perhaps TRBD1 (6 bases). The CDR3 is made up of 15 amino acids. V was cut by 2 bases and J by 10 bases, with 17 bases left in between. Germline-derived CDR1 and CDR2 are LGHNA and YSLEER. The CDR3 reads CASSQPGHLKGKLFF. For the CDR3, the DNA is TGCGCCAGCAGCCAACCGGGACACCTCAAGGGAAAACTGTTTTTT.

The rearrangement joins TRBV4-2 to TRBJ1-5; D unresolved. V lost 0 bases, J lost 7 bases, and 13 bases lay in between. CDR1 is LGHNA and CDR2 is YNFKEQ in the germline V gene. The CDR3 length is 15 residues. The CDR3 sequence: CASSQDPGVAQPQHF. The CDR3 coding sequence is TGTGCCAGCAGCCAAGATCCCGGGGTCGCACAGCCCCAGCATTTT.

This chain joins TRBV19 and TRBJ1-1; tentative D call: TRBD1 (6 bases). V was pared by 7 bases and J by 6 bases, with 15 bases between. There are 13 residues in the CDR3. From germline, CDR1 is LNHDA and CDR2 SQIVND (reference sequence). In DNA form, the CDR3 reads TGTGCCAGTATTAACAGGGAATGGTCTGAAGCTTTCTTT. It specifies CASINREWSEAFF.

CDR3 amino acids: CASSPMTSGLHPSYEQYF. The DNA of the CDR3 is TGTGCCAGCAGCCCCATGACTAGCGGGCTCCACCCTTCCTACGAGCAGTACTTC. The V gene is TRBV3-1 (or the pseudogene TRBV3-2), the J gene TRBJ2-7; 10 nucleotides line up with TRBD2. Germline-derived CDR1 and CDR2 are LGHDT and YNNKEL (reference sequence). This CDR3 comprises 18 residues. V shed 4 bases and J 1 base; nucleotides not matched to a gene: 13.

The rearrangement uses TRBV25-1 and TRBJ1-5, with 9 bases identical to TRBD1. V was clipped by 2 bases and J by 3 bases; unmatched bases: 2. Germline-derived CDR1 and CDR2 are MGHDK and SYGVNS. CDR3 length: 15 amino acids. CDR3 sequence reads: CASSEGTGFNQPQHF. The CDR3 DNA reads TGTGCCAGCAGTGAAGGGACAGGGTTCAATCAGCCCCAGCATTTT.

This clone has a single count. The CDR3 sequence is CASSLDRGRIGGELFF. CDR3 nucleotides: TGTGCCAGCAGCTTGGATAGGGGGCGAATTGGCGGGGAGCTGTTTTTT. The chain carries TRBV5-4 and TRBJ2-2, with TRBD1 identical over 7 bases. Germline-derived CDR1 and CDR2 are SGHNT and YYREEE (reference sequence). Trimming cost V 0 bases and J 7 bases; bases outside gene matches: 9. The CDR3 has 16 amino acids.

The chain uses TRBV7-8 and TRBJ2-7; 7 bases match TRBD1. Germline V gives CDR1 SGHVS, CDR2 FQNEAQ. CDR3 size: 14 residues. Germline trimming cut 2 bases from V and 2 bases from J; bases unmatched to any gene: 3. The DNA of the CDR3 is TGTGCCAGCAGCTTAAACAGGGGACCCTACGAGCAGTACGTC. Its translation: CASSLNRGPYEQYV.

This clone has a single count. The chain employs TRBV7-8 and TRBJ1-1; 8 positions agree with TRBD1. J was trimmed by 10 bases and V by 5 bases; bases with no gene match: 18. The CDR3 consists of 16 residues. In germline, CDR1 is SGHVS, CDR2 FQNEAQ. This chain's CDR3 is CASSTMGQTGAFGAFF. CDR3 sequence (DNA): TGTGCCAGCAGCACTATGGGACAGACAGGGGCTTTCGGAGCTTTCTTT.